This passage covers 17 T cell receptor beta chains from one sample sequenced in a study of cytomegalovirus exposure and HLA in healthy donors. PCR employed 60 Vbeta and 13 Jbeta primers. Sequenced by immunoSEQ multiplex PCR; TCRdb stores in-frame clones only, minus some. The sample has roughly 50,000 clones. The sample consisted of PBMCs. Receptors originate from a woman in her 40s in good health and CMV-seronegative.

This chain joins TRBV6-5 and TRBJ2-1; TRBD2 agrees at 7 bases. CDR1 MNHEY and CDR2 SVGAGI come from the germline V gene. CDR3 length: 16 residues. V lost 0 bases and J lost 5; bases outside the gene matches: 7. This CDR3 reads CASSYSGGSADNEQFF. The CDR3, as DNA: TGTGCCAGCAGTTACTCGGGGGGGTCGGCGGACAATGAGCAGTTCTTC.

Written as DNA, the CDR3 is TGTGCCAGCAGTGAGATGGGCCAACCACGCGGAAACACCATATATTTT. Its translation is CASSEMGQPRGNTIYF. This chain uses TRBV2 with TRBJ1-3; no clear D. The CDR3 covers 16 residues. CDR1 SNHLY and CDR2 FYNNEI come from the germline V gene. Trimming took off 3 bases at V and 4 bases at J, with 16 bases between the two ends.

This clone is called medium-sized (0.01 to 0.1%) based on its frequency. The chain uses TRBV7-9 and TRBJ2-1; 7 nucleotides match TRBD1. Germline V gene data show CDR1 as SEHNR and CDR2 as FQNEAQ (reference sequence). J lost 5 bases, V lost 5 bases, and 12 bases had no gene match. The CDR3 consists of 16 residues. This CDR3 reads CASSRSRTGPDNEQFF. For the CDR3, the DNA is TGTGCCAGCAGCCGCTCGAGGACAGGACCGGACAATGAGCAGTTCTTC.

The chain links TRBV23-1 to TRBJ2-1; TRBD2 agrees at 8 bases. TRBV23-1 qualifies as an ORF whose function is uncertain. The J segment lost 4 bases and the V segment lost 3 bases, leaving 5 bases of the junction unmatched. The CDR3 runs to 15 residues. Here the CDR3 DNA reads TGCGCCAGCAGTCAGCGGCGGGGGGAGTACAATGAGCAGTTCTTC. Translating it yields CASSQRRGEYNEQFF.

The chain recombines TRBV6-5 with TRBJ2-7, with 7 bases lining up with TRBD1. The length of the CDR3 is 14 residues. Unmatched junction bases numbered 6, after V lost 5 bases and J lost 2 bases. The germline V gene encodes CDR1 MNHEY and CDR2 SVGAGI. The CDR3 DNA reads as TGTGCCAGCAGTATAGACAGGGCCCCCTACGAGCAGTACTTC. Encoded protein: CASSIDRAPYEQYF.

This chain connects TRBV30 to TRBJ2-3; 7 bases agree with TRBD2. The CDR3 is made up of 17 amino acids. The germline gives CDR1 GTSNPN, CDR2 SVGIG (reference sequence). The trim removed 4 bases at V and 2 bases at J, leaving 15 bases unmatched. The CDR3 coding sequence is TGTGCCTGGAACTACAATCCGCGGGAGTTGAACACAGATACGCAGTATTTT. Residues: CAWNYNPRELNTDTQYF.

The chain recombines TRBV11-3 with TRBJ1-2; a possible D gene is TRBD1 (5 bases). Trimming took off 6 bases at V and 0 bases at J, with 8 bases between the two ends. CDR1 is SGHNT, CDR2 YENEEA, per germline. CDR3 size: 13 residues. Here the CDR3 reads CASRQATNYGYTF. CDR3 nucleotides: TGTGCCAGCAGACAGGCTACTAACTATGGCTACACCTTC.

V and J are TRBV19 and TRBJ1-3, with D perhaps TRBD1 (6 bases). The CDR3 has 19 residues. V lost 2 bases, J lost 0 bases, and 20 bases lay in between. CDR1 is LNHDA and CDR2 is SQIVND in the germline V gene (reference sequence). CDR3 amino acids: CASSIRSRTDDRSGNTIYF. As DNA, the CDR3 is TGTGCCAGTAGTATAAGATCTAGGACAGACGATCGCTCTGGAAACACCATATATTTT. Full variable domain (remainder filled in from reference TRBV19 and TRBJ1-3): DGGITQSPKYLFRKEGQNVTLSCEQNLNHDAMYWYRQDPGQGLRLIYYSQIVNDFQKGDIAEGYSVSREKKESFPLTVTSAQKNPTAFYLCASSIRSRTDDRSGNTIYFGEGSWLTVV.

V is TRBV28 and J is TRBJ2-7, with 9 bases fitting TRBD1. The CDR3 length is 11 residues. V shed 6 bases and J 6 bases; nucleotides not matched to a gene: 0. CDR1 and CDR2 from the germline V gene are MDHEN and SYDVKM. The CDR3 bases are TGTGCCAGCAGGACAGGGGGCGAGCAGTACTTC. This codes for CASRTGGEQYF.

The V gene is TRBV13, the J gene TRBJ2-1, with 7 bases aligning to TRBD1. Germline V gene lookup returns CDR1 PRHDT and CDR2 FYEKMQ (reference sequence). The CDR3 runs 17 residues. The ends lost 3 bases at V and 5 bases at J; junction bases unmatched: 13. The CDR3: CASSFTQGEEGDNEQFF. CDR3 in DNA: TGTGCCAGCAGCTTTACCCAGGGGGAAGAGGGGGACAATGAGCAGTTCTTC.

The V call is TRBV7-2, the J call TRBJ2-1; 14 nucleotides line up with TRBD2. Germline V lookup: CDR1 SGHTA, CDR2 FQGNSA. This CDR3 comprises 15 residues. V dropped 6 bases and J dropped 8; count of bases not matched to a gene: 6. CDR3 coding DNA: TGTGCCAGCAGGCCGGGGACTAGCGGGAGCTATGAGCAGTTCTTC. Translating gives CASRPGTSGSYEQFF. The whole variable domain, remainder taken from reference TRBV7-2 and TRBJ2-1, is GAGVSQSPSNKVTEKGKDVELRCDPISGHTALYWYRQSLGQGLEFLIYFQGNSAPDKSGLPSDRFSAERTGGSVSTLTIQRTQQEDSAVYLCASRPGTSGSYEQFFGPGTRLTVL.

J is TRBJ1-5 and V is TRBV2, with TRBD1 identical over 7 bases. The CDR3 covers 14 residues. From germline, CDR1 is SNHLY and CDR2 FYNNEI. The V gene end was trimmed by 7 bases and the J gene end by 4 bases; junction bases not matched to a gene: 7. The CDR3 reads CASTGTDPNQPQHF. The CDR3 nucleotides read TGTGCCAGCACCGGGACAGATCCTAATCAGCCCCAGCATTTT.

V is TRBV5-1 and J is TRBJ1-4; D not certain. Trimming took off 0 bases at V and 2 bases at J, with 11 bases between the two ends. The CDR3 contains 16 residues. CDR1 is SGHRS and CDR2 is YFSETQ in the germline V gene. The CDR3 region is CASSLGGFGTNEKLFF. Written as DNA, the CDR3 is TGCGCCAGCAGCTTGGGAGGGTTCGGGACTAATGAAAAACTGTTTTTT.

V gene TRBV5-6 combines with J gene TRBJ1-1; 7 bases map to TRBD1. CDR3 length: 14 amino acids. The germline CDR1 and CDR2 sequences are SGHDT and YYEEEE. V shed 4 bases and J 5 bases; nucleotides not matched to a gene: 8. The CDR3: CASSRASGGTEAFF. The CDR3 nucleotides are TGTGCCAGCAGCCGCGCATCAGGGGGGACTGAAGCTTTCTTT.

Remarks on this clone: Other DNA sequences in the same sample also yield this CDR3. This chain connects TRBV5-6 to TRBJ1-6; D is perhaps TRBD1 (5 bases). The CDR3 is 14 residues long. Trimming took off 3 bases at V and 8 bases at J, with 12 bases between the two ends. Germline-derived CDR1 and CDR2 are SGHDT and YYEEEE. Here the CDR3 DNA reads TGTGCCAGCAGCTCAATACGGGGGGATTCACCCCTCCACTTT. Amino acid sequence: CASSSIRGDSPLHF.

The CDR3: CASRVQGAGSPLHF. The CDR3 region has the DNA TGTGCCAGCAGAGTACAGGGGGCCGGTTCACCCCTCCACTTT. The chain is built from TRBV7-8 and TRBJ1-6; 9 positions agree with TRBD1. The CDR3 totals 14 residues. CDR1 and CDR2 (germline): SGHVS, FQNEAQ. V lost 6 bases to trimming and J lost 9 bases; unmatched junction nucleotides: 6.

The chain couples TRBV28 to TRBJ2-1; 8 bases are a match to TRBD1. The V gene end was trimmed by 11 bases and the J gene end by 2 bases; junction bases not matched to a gene: 5. Germline V gene lookup returns CDR1 MDHEN and CDR2 SYDVKM. The CDR3 runs to 13 residues. CDR3 amino acids: CAHSRGPYNEQFF. DNA of the CDR3: TGTGCCCACAGCAGGGGGCCCTACAATGAGCAGTTCTTC.